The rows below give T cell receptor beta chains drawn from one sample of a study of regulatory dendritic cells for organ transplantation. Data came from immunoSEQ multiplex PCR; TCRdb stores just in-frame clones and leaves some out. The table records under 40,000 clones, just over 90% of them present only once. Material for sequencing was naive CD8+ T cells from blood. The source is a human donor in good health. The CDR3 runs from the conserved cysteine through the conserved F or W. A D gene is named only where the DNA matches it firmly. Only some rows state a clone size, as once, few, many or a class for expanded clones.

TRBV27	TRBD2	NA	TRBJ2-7	TGTGCCAGCAGTCCAACACCCAGCGGGGCCCCCCCCTACGAGCAGTACTTC	CASSPTPSGAPPYEQYF
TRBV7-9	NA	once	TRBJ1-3	TGTGCCAGCAGCTTGTCTGTTTGGGATGTCAGCGGAAACACCATATATTTT	CASSLSVWDVSGNTIYF
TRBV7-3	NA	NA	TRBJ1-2	TGTGCCAGCAGCTTTAGTGCGGGATATGGCTACACCTTC	CASSFSAGYGYTF
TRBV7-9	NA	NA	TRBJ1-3	TGTGCCAGCAGCCCCGTACCGGGGGGCTCTGGAAACACCATATATTTT	CASSPVPGGSGNTIYF
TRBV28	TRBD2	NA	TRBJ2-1	TGTGCCAGCAGTTTTACGTTGGCGGGAGTTCTGGGTGAGCAGTTCTTC	CASSFTLAGVLGEQFF
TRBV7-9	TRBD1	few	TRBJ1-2	TGTGCCAGCAGCCGGGACAGGACCCTTTCCTATGGCTACACCTTC	CASSRDRTLSYGYTF
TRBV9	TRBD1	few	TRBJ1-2	TGTGCCAGCAGCGGCGGACAGGTAGAAAATGGCTACACCTTC	CASSGGQVENGYTF
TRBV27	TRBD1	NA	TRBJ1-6	TGTGCCAGCACCCTAGGGACAGGGAACTCACCCCTCCACTTT	CASTLGTGNSPLHF
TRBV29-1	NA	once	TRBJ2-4	TGCAGCGTTGAAGGGGACCCCCGAAGGGACATTCAGTACTTC	CSVEGDPRRDIQYF
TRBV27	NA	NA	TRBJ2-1	TGTGCCAGCAGTCCGGGGGTCAGGAGTTCATGGGAGCAGTTCTTC	CASSPGVRSSWEQFF
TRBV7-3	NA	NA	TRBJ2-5	TGTGCCAGCAACTCCGGCGGATTACAAGAGACCCAGTACTTC	CASNSGGLQETQYF
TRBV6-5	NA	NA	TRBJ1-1	TGTGCCAGCAGTAAACCGGCAGGGGAGAACACTGAAGCTTTCTTT	CASSKPAGENTEAFF
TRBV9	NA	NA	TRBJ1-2	TGTGCCAGCAGCGGCTATGGCTACACCTTC	CASSGYGYTF
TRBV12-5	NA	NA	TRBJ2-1	TGTGCTAGTGGTTTCCCCGGGCATGAGCAGTTCTTC	CASGFPGHEQFF
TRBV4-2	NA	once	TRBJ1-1	TGTGCCAGCAGCCAAGAGGTCGGCTTAGCGGGTGAAGCTTTCTTT	CASSQEVGLAGEAFF
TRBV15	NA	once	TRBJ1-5	TGTGCCATCAGCAGCAGCTTCAATCAGCCCCAGCATTTT	CAISSSFNQPQHF
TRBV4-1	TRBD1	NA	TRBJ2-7	TGCGCCAGCAGCCAAGAGGACAGGGGGCTCTACGAGCAGTACTTC	CASSQEDRGLYEQYF
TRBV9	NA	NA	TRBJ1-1	TGTGCCAGCAGCGTGCAAGGGGACGACACTGAAGCTTTCTTT	CASSVQGDDTEAFF
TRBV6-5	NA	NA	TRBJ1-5	TGTGCCAGCAGTTGGGATGCCCATCAGCCCCAGCATTTT	CASSWDAHQPQHF
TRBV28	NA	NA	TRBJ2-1	TGTGCCAGCAGTTTTGACGGGATAGCCTACAATGAGCAGTTCTTC	CASSFDGIAYNEQFF
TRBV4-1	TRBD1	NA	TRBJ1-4	TGCGCCAGCAGCCAGATATACAGGGGGGGATCAACTAATGAAAAACTGTTTTTT	CASSQIYRGGSTNEKLFF
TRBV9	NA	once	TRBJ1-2	TGTGCCAGCAGCGCCCGAATATCGGGGGGGCAGAGGGGAGATGGCTACACCTTC	CASSARISGGQRGDGYTF
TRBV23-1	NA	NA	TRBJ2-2	TGCGCCAGCAGTCAATCGGACCCCACAGGGCGCTTAAACACCGGGGAGCTGTTTTTT	CASSQSDPTGRLNTGELFF
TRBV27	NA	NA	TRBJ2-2	TGTGCCAGCAGCCCTGGGCAGGTTGCCACCGGGGAGCTGTTTTTT	CASSPGQVATGELFF
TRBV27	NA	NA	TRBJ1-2	TGTGCCAGCAGTTTATCCCTAACCTCTCTAAGCTATGGCTACACCTTC	CASSLSLTSLSYGYTF
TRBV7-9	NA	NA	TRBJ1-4	TGTGCCAGCAGCTTACCCTTAACCGGGACTCCAAATGAAAAACTGTTTTTT	CASSLPLTGTPNEKLFF
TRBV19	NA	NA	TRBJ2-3	TGTGCCAGTAGTATAGGCACTACTAGCACAGATACGCAGTATTTT	CASSIGTTSTDTQYF
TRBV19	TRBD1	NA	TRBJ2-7	TGTGCCAGTAGTGCAGGGGGCTTGCACGAGCAGTACTTC	CASSAGGLHEQYF
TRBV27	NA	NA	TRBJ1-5	TGTGCCAGCAGTTCTACAGGGCCCCATCAGCCCCAGCATTTT	CASSSTGPHQPQHF
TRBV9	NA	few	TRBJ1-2	TGTGCCAGCAGCGTAGAAGACTACTATGGCTACACCTTC	CASSVEDYYGYTF
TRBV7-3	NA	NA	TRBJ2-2	TGTGCCAGCAGCTCCCTGGGGCTCGGGGAGCTGTTTTTT	CASSSLGLGELFF
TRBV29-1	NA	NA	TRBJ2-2	TGCAGCGTTGAAGATTCGGCAGGGAACACCGGGGAGCTGTTTTTT	CSVEDSAGNTGELFF
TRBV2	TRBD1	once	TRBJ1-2	TGTGCCGACAGACAGGGGGGGAACTATGGCTACACCTTT	CADRQGGNYGYTF
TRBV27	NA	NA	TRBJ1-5	TGTGCCAGCAGTTCCGATAGCAATCAGCCCCAGCATTTT	CASSSDSNQPQHF
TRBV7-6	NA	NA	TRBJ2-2	TGTGCCAGCAGCCCCCGGGGTCAGGAGTCGAACACCGGGGAGCTGTTTTTT	CASSPRGQESNTGELFF
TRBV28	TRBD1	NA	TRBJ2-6	TGTGCCAGAGAGCTAACAGGGGGCGGATACTCTGGGGCCAACGTCCTGACTTTC	CARELTGGGYSGANVLTF
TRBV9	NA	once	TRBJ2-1	TGTGCCAGCAGCGTAGATCCAGGACACAATGAGCAGTTCTTC	CASSVDPGHNEQFF
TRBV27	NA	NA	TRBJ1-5	TGTGCCAGCAGTTTATTTTCGGCAGGGAATCAGCCCCAGCATTTT	CASSLFSAGNQPQHF
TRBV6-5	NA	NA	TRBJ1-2	TGTGCCAGCAGTTACTCGCTGCGGTTAGCTAACTATGGCTACACCTTC	CASSYSLRLANYGYTF
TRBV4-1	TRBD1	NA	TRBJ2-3	TGCGCCAGCAGCCTCCGACAGGGGAACCCTCCTGATACGCAGTATTTT	CASSLRQGNPPDTQYF
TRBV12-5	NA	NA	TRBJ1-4	TGTGCTAGTGGGTCTGGGACGAGGAATGAAAAACTGTTTTTT	CASGSGTRNEKLFF
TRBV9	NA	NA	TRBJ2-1	TGTGCCAGCAGCGCTGGAGAGCAGTTCTTC	CASSAGEQFF
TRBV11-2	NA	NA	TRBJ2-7	TGTGCCAGCAGCTTTAGCTCCGGACAACCCTACGAGCAGTACTTC	CASSFSSGQPYEQYF
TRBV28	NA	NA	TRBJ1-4	TGTGCCAGCAGTGCAGACCGGGGGATAGAGCCGTTTTTT	CASSADRGIEPFF
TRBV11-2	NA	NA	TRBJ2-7	TGTGCCAGCGGCGGCCCAAGCTCCTACGAGCAGTACTTC	CASGGPSSYEQYF
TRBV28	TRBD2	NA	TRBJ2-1	TGTGCCAGCCTACTAGCGGGAGGTTTGGGCTCCTACAATGAGCAGTTCTTC	CASLLAGGLGSYNEQFF
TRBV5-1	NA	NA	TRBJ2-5	TGCGCCAGCAGCTTAGGACAACCCCCAGAGACCCAGTACTTC	CASSLGQPPETQYF
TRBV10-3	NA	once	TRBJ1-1	TGTGCCGTAGCGCCAAATGGGGGGACCACTGAAGCTTTCTTT	CAVAPNGGTTEAFF
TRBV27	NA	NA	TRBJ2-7	TGTGCCAGCAGACCGACGCCGTCCTACGAGCAGTACTTC	CASRPTPSYEQYF
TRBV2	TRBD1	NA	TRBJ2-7	TGTGCCAGCCGAGGGGGACAGGTCCGCGAGCAGTACTTC	CASRGGQVREQYF
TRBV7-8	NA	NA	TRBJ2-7	TGTGCCAGCAGCTTAGGGGCCTACGAGCAGTACTTC	CASSLGAYEQYF